The T cell receptor (beta chain) under discussion was sequenced for a study of blood T cell repertoires in COVID-19. Per the germline V gene, CDR1 is SGHVS and CDR2 is FQNEAQ. There are 18 residues in the CDR3. V was trimmed by 1 base and J by 5 bases, leaving 21 bases between them. Only in-frame clones appear in the TCRdb table, and some are missing; sequencing was by immunoSEQ multiplex PCR. Of over 100,000 clones listed, about 91% are singletons. This clonotype was sampled from a man aged 50 to 60 with acute or convalescent COVID-19. The chain is built from TRBV7-8 and TRBJ2-1, with D possibly being TRBD1 (7 bases). Sequenced: peripheral blood. The CDR3 DNA is TGTGCCAGCAGCTTAGGCAGAGGTACGGGCAGGGGGGACAATGAGCAGTTCTTC. Translated: CASSLGRGTGRGDNEQFF.